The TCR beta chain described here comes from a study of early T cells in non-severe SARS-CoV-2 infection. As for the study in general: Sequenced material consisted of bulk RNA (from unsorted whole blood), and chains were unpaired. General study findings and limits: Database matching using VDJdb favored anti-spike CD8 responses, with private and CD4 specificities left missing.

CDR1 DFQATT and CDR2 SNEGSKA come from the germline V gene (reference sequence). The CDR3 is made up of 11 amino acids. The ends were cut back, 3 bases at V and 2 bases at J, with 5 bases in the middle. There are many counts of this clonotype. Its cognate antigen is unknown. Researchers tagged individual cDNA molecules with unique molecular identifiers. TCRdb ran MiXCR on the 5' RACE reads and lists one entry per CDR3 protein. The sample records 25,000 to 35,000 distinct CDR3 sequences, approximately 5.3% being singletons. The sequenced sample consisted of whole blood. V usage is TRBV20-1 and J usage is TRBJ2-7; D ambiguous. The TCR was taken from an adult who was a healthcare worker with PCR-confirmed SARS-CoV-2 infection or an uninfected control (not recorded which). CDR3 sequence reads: CSASSTYEQYF. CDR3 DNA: TGCAGTGCTAGCAGTACCTACGAGCAGTACTTC.